One sample yielded the 2 T cell receptor beta chains listed below, sequenced in a study of blood T cell repertoires in COVID-19. Repertoires were generated with immunoSEQ multiplex PCR, while TCRdb's copy carries only in-frame clones and drops some. Among approximately 91,000 clones listed, about four fifths were seen once. The sample taken for sequencing was peripheral blood. Source of these receptors: a human donor in a cohort sampled during active COVID-19.

The V gene is TRBV29-1, the J gene TRBJ2-2, with TRBD2 identical over 9 bases. Germline-derived CDR1 and CDR2 are SQVTM and ANQGSEA. Trimming at V came to 7 bases and at J to 5 bases, leaving 17 bases not matched to a gene. This CDR3 has 17 residues. In nucleotides, the CDR3 is TGCAGCGCCTACCCAAATAAGGGCGGGAGGGCGACCGGGGAGCTGTTTTTT. Translating it yields CSAYPNKGGRATGELFF.

The chain links TRBV21-1 to TRBJ1-2; no check of the table's D call, TRBD1, against the DNA was made. TRBV21-1 is given as a pseudogene. This CDR3 spans 15 amino acids. Here the CDR3 reads CASSKSTVGDYGYTF. Here the CDR3 DNA reads TGTGCCAGCAGCAAATCGACAGTTGGAGACTATGGCTACACCTTC.